The T cell receptor (beta chain) under discussion was sequenced for a study of regulatory T cells in long-lasting Graves disease. Regarding the study as a whole: Preferential use of TRBV28, TRBJ1-2 and TRBJ2-5 was seen in persistent disease.

The time point is: newly diagnosed GD, antithyroid drugs for less than 3 months. PBMC-derived RNA was used for the TCR library. Those enrolled as patients came out of an endocrinology department in Xi'an, China. As collected, the peripheral blood samples measured nine milliliters each and went into EDTA tubes. Researchers made TCR beta libraries by using iRepertoire HTBI primers and running Arm-PCR on CDR3 regions. TCRdb independently ran MiXCR on the multiplex PCR reads; one entry per CDR3 protein. This table holds around 420,000 distinct CDR3 sequences, roughly 15% found once. Deletions cut 3 bases from V and 0 bases from J, with 18 bases between. There are 18 residues in the CDR3. Germline lookup yields CDR1 MNHEY and CDR2 SMNVEV (reference sequence). Ten or more counts support this clonotype. The antigen remains unidentified.

This sequence originates from a female donor with Graves disease. This specimen consisted of peripheral blood mononuclear cells (PBMCs), obtained at new diagnosis, from a patient treated with antithyroid drugs. This rearrangement joins TRBV27 to TRBJ1-5; no reliable D call. The CDR3 loop reads CASSLAGRMGISNQPQHF. In nucleotides, the CDR3 is TGTGCCAGCAGTTTGGCCGGACGTATGGGTATTAGCAATCAGCCCCAGCATTTT.